This T cell receptor beta chain comes out of a study of vaccination and CD4 T cells after COVID-19. Study at large: Median time from COVID diagnosis to post-COVID sampling was over 80 days (35 to 161).

In germline, CDR1 is SEHNR, CDR2 FQNEAQ (reference sequence). CDR3 size: 16 residues. J was trimmed by 3 bases and V by 1 base; bases with no gene match: 3. Cultured CD4+ T-cell DNA underwent Oncomine TCR Beta short-read sequencing. In TCRdb, the PCR reads were re-called with MiXCR into one record per CDR3 protein. This repertoire shows just over 7,000 distinct CDR3 sequences, roughly 44% found once; its top ten account for about 25%. The sample's treatment: roughly nine-day PBMC culture with coronavirus spike peptide pools or control peptides (ViraFEST assay). CD4+ T lymphocytes from the unexposed donor were collected before the COVID-19 pandemic (2011-2018). This clonotype was seen a handful of times. Its antigen remains unknown.

This clonotype originated in a human donor in good health. The chain employs TRBV7-9 and TRBJ2-5; 12 bases match TRBD1. Sequences were obtained from CD4+ T cells from blood, cultured in vitro. The CDR3 DNA is TGTGCCAGCAGCTTAGGGGACAGGGGGCTGAAAGAGACCCAGTACTTC. Encoded protein: CASSLGDRGLKETQYF.